Listed below are T cell receptor beta chains from one sample, sequenced in a study of cytomegalovirus exposure and HLA in healthy donors. TCRdb's copy holds only in-frame clones and misses some; the assay was immunoSEQ multiplex PCR. Of about 140,000 clones listed, 60% to 80% are singletons. Sequenced input: PBMCs. These receptors were taken from a female donor in good health and CMV-seronegative. CDR3s include the opening cysteine and the closing phenylalanine or tryptophan. D genes are given only for firm matches. A clone size is listed for some rows: how often the clone was seen (once, few, many), or a class if it is expanded.

clone size	CDR3 length	V gene	D gene	J gene	CDR3 protein	CDR3 DNA
few	15	TRBV7-9	TRBD1	TRBJ1-6	CASSLGRQGDSPLHF	TGTGCCAGCAGCTTAGGTCGACAGGGGGATTCACCCCTCCACTTT
-	13	TRBV4-1	-	TRBJ1-1	CASSQDGGPVAFF	TGCGCCAGCAGCCAAGATGGAGGTCCGGTAGCTTTCTTT
-	17	TRBV28	TRBD2	TRBJ2-7	CASTGPSGRRASYEQYF	TGTGCCAGCACCGGGCCTAGCGGGAGGAGAGCGTCCTACGAGCAGTACTTC
-	15	TRBV5-5	TRBD1	TRBJ2-7	CASSPPGTGTYEQYF	TGTGCCAGCAGCCCTCCCGGGACAGGGACCTACGAGCAGTACTTC
-	13	TRBV5-1	-	TRBJ2-1	CASSLDLSNEQFF	TGCGCCAGCAGCTTGGACCTAAGCAATGAGCAGTTCTTC
few	16	TRBV18	TRBD1	TRBJ2-1	CASSDSGTGGFNEQFF	TGTGCCAGCTCCGATTCCGGGACAGGGGGCTTCAATGAGCAGTTCTTC
once	14	TRBV23-1	TRBD1	TRBJ2-7	CASRHRGAPHEQYF	TGCGCCAGCAGACACAGGGGTGCCCCACACGAGCAGTACTTC
-	15	TRBV5-4	TRBD1	TRBJ1-2	CASSLGQGDLYGYTF	TGTGCCAGCAGCTTGGGACAGGGGGACCTCTATGGCTACACCTTC
once	16	TRBV6-1	TRBD1	TRBJ2-7	CASSEGDSLLGYEQYF	TGTGCCAGCAGTGAAGGGGACAGCCTTCTCGGGTACGAGCAGTACTTC
-	15	TRBV11-2	TRBD1	TRBJ2-5	CASSAGTGIGETQYF	TGTGCCAGCAGCGCGGGGACAGGGATCGGAGAGACCCAGTACTTC
-	13	TRBV5-4	TRBD1	TRBJ1-2	CASSLTGTEGYTF	TGTGCCAGCAGCTTAACCGGGACAGAAGGCTACACCTTC
-	15	TRBV11-3	TRBD2	TRBJ2-7	CASSLEAGGIHEQYF	TGTGCCAGCAGCTTAGAGGCGGGGGGCATACACGAGCAGTACTTC
few	15	TRBV7-9	-	TRBJ1-2	CASSFARAGLYGYTF	TGTGCCAGCAGCTTCGCCCGGGCGGGACTCTATGGCTACACCTTC
-	14	TRBV12-5	-	TRBJ1-5	CASGLSGGNQPQHF	TGTGCTAGTGGTTTGTCAGGGGGCAATCAGCCCCAGCATTTT
-	15	TRBV6-1	-	TRBJ1-2	CASSESPVQLYGYTF	TGTGCCAGCAGTGAAAGTCCCGTACAGCTCTATGGCTACACCTTC
-	15	TRBV7-9	TRBD2	TRBJ2-1	CASSPPGTSQGEQFF	TGTGCCAGCAGCCCACCGGGGACTAGCCAAGGTGAGCAGTTCTTC
-	13	TRBV19	TRBD1	TRBJ1-5	CASNRQGLQPQHF	TGTGCCAGTAATCGACAGGGACTTCAGCCCCAGCATTTT
-	15	TRBV6-1	-	TRBJ2-2	CASSRADRSAGELFF	TGTGCCAGCAGCCGCGCTGACAGGTCGGCCGGGGAGCTGTTTTTT
-	14	TRBV27	-	TRBJ2-7	CASSLLGQNYEQYF	TGTGCCAGCAGTCTCCTAGGACAGAACTACGAGCAGTACTTC
-	14	TRBV4-1	TRBD2	TRBJ2-7	CASSTSGEIYEQYF	TGCGCCAGCAGTACGAGCGGGGAGATTTACGAGCAGTACTTC
medium-sized	16	TRBV15	TRBD1	TRBJ2-7	CATSLTPGTGVDEQYF	TGTGCCACCAGCCTCACGCCCGGGACAGGGGTTGACGAGCAGTACTTC
once	14	TRBV7-3	TRBD1	TRBJ2-7	CASSSTGGAYEQYF	TGTGCCAGCAGCTCAACAGGGGGCGCCTACGAGCAGTACTTC
-	12	TRBV5-4	TRBD1	TRBJ1-1	CASSLMTGEAFF	TGTGCCAGCAGCTTAATGACAGGGGAGGCTTTCTTT
-	20	TRBV10-3	TRBD2	TRBJ2-1	CAIGGEGLAGGGSSYNEQFF	TGTGCCATCGGGGGAGAAGGACTAGCGGGAGGGGGGAGCTCCTACAATGAGCAGTTCTTC
-	14	TRBV28	TRBD2	TRBJ2-7	CASSSGLAGTEQYF	TGTGCCAGCAGTTCGGGACTAGCGGGCACCGAGCAGTACTTC
-	16	TRBV19	TRBD1	TRBJ1-1	CASSPRTGNLNTEAFF	TGTGCCAGTAGTCCCCGGACAGGGAACTTGAACACTGAAGCTTTCTTT
-	14	TRBV11-3	TRBD2	TRBJ2-7	CASSLPSGTYEQYF	TGTGCCAGCAGCTTACCGAGCGGGACCTACGAGCAGTACTTC
-	14	TRBV7-8	-	TRBJ1-1	CASSLGLRYTEAFF	TGTGCCAGCAGCTTAGGGCTGCGGTACACTGAAGCTTTCTTT
-	15	TRBV11-3	-	TRBJ2-1	CASSLGGGGIHEQFF	TGTGCCAGCAGCCTTGGGGGGGGCGGCATCCATGAGCAGTTCTTC
-	15	TRBV6-5	-	TRBJ2-2	CASNSRQSNTGELFF	TGTGCCAGCAACTCCCGACAGTCGAACACCGGGGAGCTGTTTTTT
-	11	TRBV25-1	-	TRBJ2-5	CAPGTHSEQYF	TGTGCCCCTGGGACACACTCGGAGCAGTACTTC
few	14	TRBV19	-	TRBJ1-1	CASKLQGGNTEAFF	TGTGCCAGTAAATTGCAGGGAGGGAACACTGAAGCTTTCTTT
-	13	TRBV11-2	-	TRBJ1-1	CASNRGYGTEAFF	TGTGCCAGCAATAGAGGGTACGGCACTGAAGCTTTCTTT
-	15	TRBV6-1	TRBD1	TRBJ1-4	CASSRLQGAYEKLFF	TGTGCCAGCAGCCGACTTCAGGGGGCGTACGAAAAACTGTTTTTT
-	13	TRBV7-9	-	TRBJ2-1	CASSGKGSREQFF	TGTGCCAGCAGCGGGAAGGGGTCCCGTGAGCAGTTCTTC
-	12	TRBV27	-	TRBJ2-3	CASGWGEDTQYF	TGTGCCAGCGGGTGGGGAGAGGATACGCAGTATTTT
-	15	TRBV5-1	TRBD1	TRBJ2-2	CASSLDRDSPGELFF	TGCGCCAGCAGCTTGGACAGGGACAGCCCCGGGGAGCTGTTTTTT
-	15	TRBV6-5	TRBD1	TRBJ1-4	CASSLGQSSHEKLFF	TGTGCCAGCAGTTTGGGACAGAGTAGTCATGAAAAACTGTTTTTT
-	14	TRBV5-1	-	TRBJ1-1	CASSLAGGNTEAFF	TGCGCCAGCAGCTTGGCGGGGGGGAACACTGAAGCTTTCTTT
-	15	TRBV9	TRBD2	TRBJ2-7	CASSVGAREGYEQYF	TGTGCCAGCAGCGTAGGGGCCAGGGAGGGCTACGAGCAGTACTTC
-	13	TRBV10-2	-	TRBJ1-5	CASSQSGPQPQHF	TGCGCCAGCAGTCAGTCGGGCCCCCAGCCCCAGCATTTT
-	14	TRBV6-5	TRBD1	TRBJ1-4	CASGNRQGNEKLFF	TGTGCCAGCGGTAATCGACAGGGGAATGAAAAACTGTTTTTT
-	11	TRBV30	-	TRBJ1-2	CAWSAGVGYTF	TGTGCCTGGAGTGCGGGGGTCGGCTACACCTTC
few	15	TRBV10-3	TRBD1	TRBJ1-6	CAISESDRENSPLHF	TGTGCCATCAGTGAGTCGGACAGGGAGAATTCACCCCTCCACTTT
-	14	TRBV28	TRBD1	TRBJ1-1	CASSLGQGGTEAFF	TGTGCCAGCAGTTTGGGACAGGGTGGGACTGAAGCTTTCTTT
-	15	TRBV6-5	TRBD1	TRBJ2-5	CASSFGTTGEETQYF	TGTGCCAGCAGTTTCGGAACAACAGGGGAAGAGACCCAGTACTTC
-	14	TRBV25-1	-	TRBJ2-2	CASSESRSTGELFF	TGTGCCAGCAGCGAAAGTAGGAGCACCGGGGAGCTGTTTTTT
-	12	TRBV10-3	-	TRBJ2-1	CAISDEDNEQFF	TGTGCCATCAGTGACGAGGACAATGAGCAGTTCTTC
-	15	TRBV10-2	TRBD2	TRBJ2-2	CASMVAGAHTGELFF	TGCGCCAGCATGGTAGCGGGAGCACACACCGGGGAGCTGTTTTTT